The present T cell receptor (beta chain) was sequenced within a study of T-cell memory formation after mild COVID-19. One entry per CDR3 protein results from TCRdb running MiXCR on the 5' RACE reads. The sample holds roughly 560,000 distinct CDR3 sequences, roughly 22% seen once. Sequences were obtained from PBMCs or a T cell subset sorted from them (not recorded which). The sequence derives from an adult woman who had mild COVID-19 (a few samples of this study predate the infection). Cell type and time point are not known.

CDR3 DNA: TGTGCCAGCAGCCCGCTGACAGGGTCTGGCTACACCTTC. It codes for CASSPLTGSGYTF. The chain uses TRBV7-9 and TRBJ1-2, with 7 bases that match TRBD1. Germline lookup yields CDR1 SEHNR and CDR2 FQNEAQ (reference sequence). This CDR3 has 13 amino acids. V lost 5 bases to trimming and J lost 7 bases; unmatched junction nucleotides: 7. Full variable domain (outside the CDR3, taken from reference TRBV7-9 and TRBJ1-2): DTGVSQNPRHKITKRGQNVTFRCDPISEHNRLYWYRQTLGQGPEFLTYFQNEAQLEKSRLLSDRFSAERPKGSFSTLEIQRTEQGDSAMYLCASSPLTGSGYTFGSGTRLTVV.